A selection of T cell receptor beta chains follows, all from one sample in a study of T-cell reconstitution after alpha-beta-depleted transplantation in children. One entry per CDR3 protein, called by TCRdb with MiXCR from the PCR reads. This table holds fewer than 750,000 distinct CDR3 sequences, more than 20% found once. The material was PBMCs, mostly from graft donor cells, obtained 360 days after TCRalphabeta/CD19-depleted stem cell transplant. The receptors shown here come from a boy under two years old who had a stem cell transplant for acute myeloid leukemia, so the T cells may come from the graft donor. Both conserved end residues are part of each CDR3. D genes are given only for firm matches. The size field is filled for only some rows; it gives once, few, many or a size class.

cdr3_nt: TGTGCCAGCAGACTAGCGGGGTTAGAGACCCAGTACTTC
cdr3_aa: CASRLAGLETQYF
d_call: TRBD2
j_call: TRBJ2-5
v_call: TRBV28
clone_size: few

cdr3_nt: TGTGCCAGCAGTCTTACCCGGGAGAAGCGAAACACCATATATTTT
cdr3_aa: CASSLTREKRNTIYF
d_call: -
j_call: TRBJ1-3
v_call: TRBV6-1
clone_size: many

cdr3_nt: TGTGCCAGCAGCCTCCTCCGGGCGAACACTGAAGCTTTCTTT
cdr3_aa: CASSLLRANTEAFF
d_call: -
j_call: TRBJ1-1
v_call: TRBV6-1
clone_size: many

cdr3_nt: TGTGCCAGCAGTTACTCCACCGGCCGGGCCCAAGAGACCCAGTACTTC
cdr3_aa: CASSYSTGRAQETQYF
d_call: -
j_call: TRBJ2-5
v_call: TRBV6-5
clone_size: few

cdr3_nt: TGTGCCAGCAGTGAACTAGGGGGGGCCCAGCCCCAGCATTTT
cdr3_aa: CASSELGGAQPQHF
d_call: -
j_call: TRBJ1-5
v_call: TRBV12-3/TRBV12-4
clone_size: many

cdr3_nt: TGTGCCATCAGTGATGGTAGGACCTACGAGCAGTACTTC
cdr3_aa: CAISDGRTYEQYF
d_call: -
j_call: TRBJ2-7
v_call: TRBV10-3
clone_size: few

cdr3_nt: TGTGCCAGCAGCCAAACAGCGACCCTCGAGCAGTACTTC
cdr3_aa: CASSQTATLEQYF
d_call: -
j_call: TRBJ2-7
v_call: TRBV3-1
clone_size: -

cdr3_nt: TGCAGTGCTACCCGGACAGCCAAAAACATTCAGTACTTC
cdr3_aa: CSATRTAKNIQYF
d_call: -
j_call: TRBJ2-4
v_call: TRBV20-1
clone_size: -

cdr3_nt: TGTGCCAGCAGTTTAGCCGCGGTGTTAGGCACTGAAGCTTTCTTT
cdr3_aa: CASSLAAVLGTEAFF
d_call: -
j_call: TRBJ1-1
v_call: TRBV12-3/TRBV12-4
clone_size: medium-sized

cdr3_nt: TGCGCCAGCAGCCAAGATGAAAATAGCGGGGCCTACGAGCAGTACTTC
cdr3_aa: CASSQDENSGAYEQYF
d_call: TRBD2
j_call: TRBJ2-7
v_call: TRBV4-3
clone_size: -

cdr3_nt: TGTGCCAGCAGCCAACGAGGGGGCGCAAATGAGCAGTTCTTC
cdr3_aa: CASSQRGGANEQFF
d_call: TRBD1
j_call: TRBJ2-1
v_call: TRBV14
clone_size: many

cdr3_nt: TGTGCCAGCAGTGAATACATGCCCGGGACAGGGACTCAAGAGACCCAGTACTTC
cdr3_aa: CASSEYMPGTGTQETQYF
d_call: TRBD1
j_call: TRBJ2-5
v_call: TRBV25-1
clone_size: few

cdr3_nt: TGTGCCAGCAGCCCAGGGAACGGGGTTTTCAATGAGCAGTTCTTC
cdr3_aa: CASSPGNGVFNEQFF
d_call: -
j_call: TRBJ2-1
v_call: TRBV7-9
clone_size: many

cdr3_nt: TGTGCCAGCGTTGGCGGGGGATCAGATACGCAGTATTTT
cdr3_aa: CASVGGGSDTQYF
d_call: TRBD2
j_call: TRBJ2-3
v_call: TRBV27
clone_size: once

cdr3_nt: TGTGCCAGCTCCTCCGAGACAGGAGAGCAGTTCTTC
cdr3_aa: CASSSETGEQFF
d_call: -
j_call: TRBJ2-1
v_call: TRBV18
clone_size: -

cdr3_nt: TGTGCCAGCTCACTCGGACAGACTACCTACGAGCAGTACTTC
cdr3_aa: CASSLGQTTYEQYF
d_call: -
j_call: TRBJ2-7
v_call: TRBV18
clone_size: many

cdr3_nt: TGCAGTGCTGCCCTACAGGGGAACAATTCACCCCTCCACTTT
cdr3_aa: CSAALQGNNSPLHF
d_call: TRBD1
j_call: TRBJ1-6
v_call: TRBV20-1
clone_size: -

cdr3_nt: TGTGCCAGCAGCCAAGGGGGGAGCGACTCTGGGGCCAACGTCCTGACTTTC
cdr3_aa: CASSQGGSDSGANVLTF
d_call: -
j_call: TRBJ2-6
v_call: TRBV3-1
clone_size: many

cdr3_nt: TGCAGTGCTATTGGGGGGAAAGAACGGCAGTACTTC
cdr3_aa: CSAIGGKERQYF
d_call: -
j_call: TRBJ2-7
v_call: TRBV20-1
clone_size: -

cdr3_nt: TGCAGTGCTAGAGTGGAAGGGACCTTTCGTCAGCCCCAGCATTTT
cdr3_aa: CSARVEGTFRQPQHF
d_call: -
j_call: TRBJ1-5
v_call: TRBV20-1
clone_size: -

cdr3_nt: TGTGCCAGCAGCTTACAGGGTGCGAGGGGCTACACCTTC
cdr3_aa: CASSLQGARGYTF
d_call: -
j_call: TRBJ1-2
v_call: TRBV12-3/TRBV12-4
clone_size: -

cdr3_nt: TGCAGTGCTCCCCGTACAGGGGAGACCCAGTACTTC
cdr3_aa: CSAPRTGETQYF
d_call: -
j_call: TRBJ2-5
v_call: TRBV20-1
clone_size: few

cdr3_nt: TGTGCCACCAGCAGAGATCCTACGATTAGCTCCTACGAGCAGTACTTC
cdr3_aa: CATSRDPTISSYEQYF
d_call: -
j_call: TRBJ2-7
v_call: TRBV15
clone_size: -

cdr3_nt: TGTGCCAGCAGTTACAGACTAGCGGAAGAGACCCAGTACTTC
cdr3_aa: CASSYRLAEETQYF
d_call: TRBD2
j_call: TRBJ2-5
v_call: TRBV6-5
clone_size: few

cdr3_nt: TGTGCCAGCAGACACATCTCTGGAAACACCATATATTTT
cdr3_aa: CASRHISGNTIYF
d_call: -
j_call: TRBJ1-3
v_call: TRBV6-5
clone_size: few

cdr3_nt: TGTGCCAGCAGTTTCGCGGCGGGAAACACCATATATTTT
cdr3_aa: CASSFAAGNTIYF
d_call: -
j_call: TRBJ1-3
v_call: TRBV12-3/TRBV12-4
clone_size: few

cdr3_nt: TGCGCCAGCAGCTCCGGACAGGGCCCCAATCAGCCCCAGCATTTT
cdr3_aa: CASSSGQGPNQPQHF
d_call: TRBD1
j_call: TRBJ1-5
v_call: TRBV5-1
clone_size: -

cdr3_nt: TGCAGTGCCCGTGTAGCGGGGCCCGAGCAGTACTTC
cdr3_aa: CSARVAGPEQYF
d_call: TRBD2
j_call: TRBJ2-7
v_call: TRBV20-1
clone_size: -

cdr3_nt: TGCGCCAGCAGCATTCGCCCCGGGACACCCAATGAACCCCAGCATTTT
cdr3_aa: CASSIRPGTPNEPQHF
d_call: -
j_call: TRBJ1-5
v_call: TRBV5-1
clone_size: -

cdr3_nt: TGTGCCAGCAGTTGGTCCCGGGAGACCCAGTACTTC
cdr3_aa: CASSWSRETQYF
d_call: -
j_call: TRBJ2-5
v_call: TRBV12-3/TRBV12-4
clone_size: -

cdr3_nt: TGTGCCAGCAGCCAAGGCTCGGGGAGCTCCTATAATTCACCCCTCCACTTT
cdr3_aa: CASSQGSGSSYNSPLHF
d_call: -
j_call: TRBJ1-6
v_call: TRBV4-2
clone_size: -

cdr3_nt: TGCAGCGCCGTGGAAGCGGGGGCCAACACCGGGGAGCTGTTTTTT
cdr3_aa: CSAVEAGANTGELFF
d_call: TRBD2
j_call: TRBJ2-2
v_call: TRBV29-1
clone_size: -

cdr3_nt: TGTGCCAGTAGCGGTCTTAAGAGCGGGGTCCAAGAGACCCAGTACTTC
cdr3_aa: CASSGLKSGVQETQYF
d_call: TRBD2
j_call: TRBJ2-5
v_call: TRBV19
clone_size: -

cdr3_nt: TGCAGTGCTAGAGAGTGGGCAGACCAAGAGACCCAGTACTTC
cdr3_aa: CSAREWADQETQYF
d_call: -
j_call: TRBJ2-5
v_call: TRBV20-1
clone_size: few

cdr3_nt: TGCAGTGCTGCCCGGGGACAGGGTGGTAGTGGCAATCAGCCCCAGCATTTT
cdr3_aa: CSAARGQGGSGNQPQHF
d_call: TRBD1
j_call: TRBJ1-5
v_call: TRBV20-1
clone_size: -

cdr3_nt: TGTGCCAGCAGCTTATCCGGACAGAGCACAGATACGCAGTATTTT
cdr3_aa: CASSLSGQSTDTQYF
d_call: -
j_call: TRBJ2-3
v_call: TRBV7-2
clone_size: few

cdr3_nt: TGTGCCAGCAGCCCCGGGAGGGGTCAGCCAGAGACCCAGTACTTC
cdr3_aa: CASSPGRGQPETQYF
d_call: TRBD2
j_call: TRBJ2-5
v_call: TRBV5-5
clone_size: -

cdr3_nt: TGTGCCAGCAGTTACTGGCGGGGGGTCAGCACAGATACGCAGTATTTT
cdr3_aa: CASSYWRGVSTDTQYF
d_call: TRBD2
j_call: TRBJ2-3
v_call: TRBV6-2/TRBV6-3
clone_size: -

cdr3_nt: TGCGCCAGCAGCTTAGGGGCGGTCTACAATGAGCAGTTCTTC
cdr3_aa: CASSLGAVYNEQFF
d_call: -
j_call: TRBJ2-1
v_call: TRBV5-1
clone_size: -

cdr3_nt: TGCAGTGCTACCCCGATCAATGAGCAGTTCTTC
cdr3_aa: CSATPINEQFF
d_call: -
j_call: TRBJ2-1
v_call: TRBV20-1
clone_size: few

cdr3_nt: TGTGCCAGCAGTGAAATAGGACTAGCGGGGGGGTACAATGAGCAGTTCTTC
cdr3_aa: CASSEIGLAGGYNEQFF
d_call: TRBD2
j_call: TRBJ2-1
v_call: TRBV2
clone_size: once

cdr3_nt: TGTGCCAGCAGATTTAGTCAGGGGGGGTTCCAAGAGACCCAGTACTTC
cdr3_aa: CASRFSQGGFQETQYF
d_call: -
j_call: TRBJ2-5
v_call: TRBV7-6
clone_size: -

cdr3_nt: TGTGCCAGTCGCCTTGAGGCGGGGTGGACTGAAGCTTTCTTT
cdr3_aa: CASRLEAGWTEAFF
d_call: -
j_call: TRBJ1-1
v_call: TRBV19
clone_size: many

cdr3_nt: TGCAGCGTTGAAGATCGCAGGGGAGTAATGGCCGGGGAGCTGTTTTTT
cdr3_aa: CSVEDRRGVMAGELFF
d_call: -
j_call: TRBJ2-2
v_call: TRBV29-1
clone_size: many

cdr3_nt: TGCAGCGTTGAGGGTGGGACAGGGGGTTACTACGAGCAGTACTTC
cdr3_aa: CSVEGGTGGYYEQYF
d_call: TRBD1
j_call: TRBJ2-7
v_call: TRBV29-1
clone_size: many

cdr3_nt: TGTGCCAGCAGCCTCAGACAGGGTTTTGTAGAGACCCAGTACTTC
cdr3_aa: CASSLRQGFVETQYF
d_call: TRBD1
j_call: TRBJ2-5
v_call: TRBV12-3/TRBV12-4
clone_size: few

cdr3_nt: TGTGCCAGCAGCTTAGGCGGGGGGGGCGGTGATACGCAGTATTTT
cdr3_aa: CASSLGGGGGDTQYF
d_call: TRBD2
j_call: TRBJ2-3
v_call: TRBV11-2
clone_size: -